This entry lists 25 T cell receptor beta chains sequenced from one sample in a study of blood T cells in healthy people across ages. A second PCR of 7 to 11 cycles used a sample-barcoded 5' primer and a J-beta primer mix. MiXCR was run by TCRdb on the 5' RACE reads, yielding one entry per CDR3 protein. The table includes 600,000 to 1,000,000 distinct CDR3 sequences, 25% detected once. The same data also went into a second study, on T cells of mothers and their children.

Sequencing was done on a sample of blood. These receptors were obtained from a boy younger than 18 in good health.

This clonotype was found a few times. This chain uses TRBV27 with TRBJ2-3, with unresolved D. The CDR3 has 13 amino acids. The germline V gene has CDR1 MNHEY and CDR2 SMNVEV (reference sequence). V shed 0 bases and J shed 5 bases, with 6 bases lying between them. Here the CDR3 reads CASSLSGVDTQYF. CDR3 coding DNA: TGTGCCAGCAGTTTATCGGGCGTAGATACGCAGTATTTT.

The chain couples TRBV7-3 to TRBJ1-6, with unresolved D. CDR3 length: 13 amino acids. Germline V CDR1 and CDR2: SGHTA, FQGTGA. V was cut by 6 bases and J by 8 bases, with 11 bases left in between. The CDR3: CASSGSLDSPLHF. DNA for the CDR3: TGTGCCAGCAGTGGGTCGCTGGATTCACCCCTCCACTTT.

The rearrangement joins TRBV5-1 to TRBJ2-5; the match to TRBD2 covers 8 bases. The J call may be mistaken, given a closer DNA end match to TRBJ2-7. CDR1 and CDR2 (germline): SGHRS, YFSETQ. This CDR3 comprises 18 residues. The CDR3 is CASSLYPGGLAQPYEQYF. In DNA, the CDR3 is TGCGCCAGCAGCTTGTATCCGGGAGGACTAGCCCAACCCTACGAGCAGTACTTC.

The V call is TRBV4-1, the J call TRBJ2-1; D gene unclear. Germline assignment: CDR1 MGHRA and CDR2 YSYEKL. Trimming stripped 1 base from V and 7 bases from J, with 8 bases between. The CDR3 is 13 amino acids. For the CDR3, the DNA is TGCGCCAGCAGCCAAGTTATAGGAAATGAGCAGTTCTTC. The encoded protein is CASSQVIGNEQFF.

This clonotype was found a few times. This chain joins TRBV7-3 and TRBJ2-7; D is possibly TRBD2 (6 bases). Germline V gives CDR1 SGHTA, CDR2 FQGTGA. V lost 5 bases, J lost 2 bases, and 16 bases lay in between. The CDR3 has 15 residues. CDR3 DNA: TGTGCCAGCAGCCAAAGGGGCGGGGCCACCTACGAGCAGTACTTC. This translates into CASSQRGGATYEQYF.

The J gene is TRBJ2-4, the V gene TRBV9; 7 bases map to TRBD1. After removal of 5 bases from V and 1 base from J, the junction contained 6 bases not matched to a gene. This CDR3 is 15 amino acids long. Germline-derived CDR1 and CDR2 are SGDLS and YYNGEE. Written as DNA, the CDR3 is TGTGCCAGCAGTGCGACAGGGCAGGCCAAAAACATTCAGTACTTC. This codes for CASSATGQAKNIQYF.

CDR3 region: CSVPDRDGYTF. The CDR3 coding sequence is TGCAGCGTTCCGGACAGGGACGGCTACACCTTC. The genes are TRBV29-1 and TRBJ1-2; TRBD1 agrees at 8 bases. From germline, CDR1 is SQVTM and CDR2 ANQGSEA. After removal of 5 bases from V and 8 bases from J, the junction contained 4 bases not matched to a gene. This CDR3 contains 11 residues.

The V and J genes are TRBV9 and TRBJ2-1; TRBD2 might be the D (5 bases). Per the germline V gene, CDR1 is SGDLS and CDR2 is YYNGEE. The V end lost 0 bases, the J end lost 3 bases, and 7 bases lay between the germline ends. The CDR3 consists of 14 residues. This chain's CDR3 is CASSVEGGYNEQFF. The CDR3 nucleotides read TGTGCCAGCAGCGTAGAAGGAGGCTACAATGAGCAGTTCTTC.

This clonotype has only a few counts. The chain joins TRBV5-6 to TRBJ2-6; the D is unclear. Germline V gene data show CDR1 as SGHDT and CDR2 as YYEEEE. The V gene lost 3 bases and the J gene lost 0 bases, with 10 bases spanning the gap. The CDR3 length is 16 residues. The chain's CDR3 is CASSSRLISGANVLTF. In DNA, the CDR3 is TGTGCCAGCAGCTCCCGACTGATCTCTGGGGCCAACGTCCTGACTTTC.

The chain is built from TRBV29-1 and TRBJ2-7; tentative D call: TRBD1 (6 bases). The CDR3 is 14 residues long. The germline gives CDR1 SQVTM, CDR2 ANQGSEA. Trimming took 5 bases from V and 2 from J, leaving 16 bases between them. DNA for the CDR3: TGCAGCGTTCTGGCAGGGGAAGGGACCTACGAGCAGTACTTC. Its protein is CSVLAGEGTYEQYF.

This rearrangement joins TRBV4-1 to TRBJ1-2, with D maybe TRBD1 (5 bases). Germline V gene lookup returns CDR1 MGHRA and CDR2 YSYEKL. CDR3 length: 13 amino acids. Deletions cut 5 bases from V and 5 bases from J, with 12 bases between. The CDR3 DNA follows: TGCGCCAGCAGCGCAGACAGCGTGTATGGCTACACCTTC. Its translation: CASSADSVYGYTF.

CDR3 protein: CSVGSGTERAGELFF. The CDR3 nucleotides are TGCAGCGTCGGGTCCGGGACGGAAAGGGCCGGGGAGCTGTTTTTT. The V and J genes are TRBV29-1 and TRBJ2-2; D is tentatively TRBD1 or TRBD2 (5 bases each). The CDR3 has 15 amino acids. The germline V gene has CDR1 SQVTM and CDR2 ANQGSEA. V lost 6 bases and J lost 6, with 20 bases in between.

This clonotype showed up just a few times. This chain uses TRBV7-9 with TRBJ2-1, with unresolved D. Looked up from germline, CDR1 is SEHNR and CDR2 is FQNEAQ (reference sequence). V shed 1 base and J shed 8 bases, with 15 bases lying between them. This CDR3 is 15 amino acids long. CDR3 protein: CASSLEGSGSDEQFF. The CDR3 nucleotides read TGTGCCAGCAGCTTAGAGGGCAGTGGAAGCGATGAGCAGTTCTTC.

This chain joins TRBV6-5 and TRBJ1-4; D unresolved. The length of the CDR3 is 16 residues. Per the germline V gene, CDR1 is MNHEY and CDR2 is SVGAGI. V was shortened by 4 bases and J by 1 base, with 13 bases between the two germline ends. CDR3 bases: TGTGCCAGCAGTTCCCGGGAGGGTGGAACTAATGAAAAACTGTTTTTT. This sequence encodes CASSSREGGTNEKLFF.

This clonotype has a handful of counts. CDR3 bases: TGTGCCAGCAGATCCCAGGGTGCTGGAAACACCATATATTTT. It specifies CASRSQGAGNTIYF. The chain recombines TRBV7-2 with TRBJ1-3, with a possible D match to TRBD1 (5 bases). Trimming pared 6 bases from V and 2 bases from J, leaving 11 bases between. Germline values: CDR1 SGHTA, CDR2 FQGNSA. The CDR3 is 14 amino acids.

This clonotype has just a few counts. The CDR3, as DNA: TGCAGTGCTAACAGCGGGGCTGGGAAACAAGAGACCCAGTACTTC. This gives the protein CSANSGAGKQETQYF. This rearrangement joins TRBV20-1 to TRBJ2-5, with 7 bases matching TRBD2. With 4 bases clipped from V and 2 bases from J, the junction kept 10 bases outside the gene matches. CDR3 length: 15 amino acids. Germline V gene data show CDR1 as DFQATT and CDR2 as SNEGSKA (reference sequence).

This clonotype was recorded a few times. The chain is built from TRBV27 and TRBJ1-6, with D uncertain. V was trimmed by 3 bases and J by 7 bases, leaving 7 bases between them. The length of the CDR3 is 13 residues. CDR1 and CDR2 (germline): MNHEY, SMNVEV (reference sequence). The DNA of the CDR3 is TGTGCCAGCAGTTTTACAGAGAATTCACCCCTCCACTTT. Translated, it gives CASSFTENSPLHF.

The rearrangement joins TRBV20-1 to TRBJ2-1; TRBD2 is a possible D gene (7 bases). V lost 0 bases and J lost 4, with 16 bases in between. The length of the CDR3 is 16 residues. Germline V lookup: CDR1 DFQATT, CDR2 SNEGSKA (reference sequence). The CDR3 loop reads CSARDLAGALYNEQFF. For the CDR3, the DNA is TGCAGTGCTAGAGATTTGGCGGGGGCCCTTTACAATGAGCAGTTCTTC.

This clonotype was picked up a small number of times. The DNA for the CDR3 is TGCAGTGCTAGAGATCTGGGCAGCGGGACATTCGAGCAGTTCTTC. It specifies CSARDLGSGTFEQFF. The chain couples TRBV20-1 to TRBJ2-5; the D gene is possibly TRBD2 (7 bases). The DNA end is more similar to TRBJ2-1, so the J call may be wrong. Germline V gives CDR1 DFQATT, CDR2 SNEGSKA (reference sequence). This CDR3 contains 15 residues.

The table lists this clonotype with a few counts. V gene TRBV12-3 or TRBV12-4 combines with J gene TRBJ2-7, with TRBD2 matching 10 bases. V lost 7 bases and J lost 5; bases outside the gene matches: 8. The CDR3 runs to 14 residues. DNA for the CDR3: TGTGCCAGCACCTCTAGCGGGAGTTTCAACGAGCAGTACTTC. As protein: CASTSSGSFNEQYF.

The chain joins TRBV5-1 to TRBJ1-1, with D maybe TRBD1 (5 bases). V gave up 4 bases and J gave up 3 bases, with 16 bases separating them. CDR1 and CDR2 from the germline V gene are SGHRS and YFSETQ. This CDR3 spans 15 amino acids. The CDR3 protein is CASSQLVGADTEAFF. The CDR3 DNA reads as TGCGCCAGCAGCCAACTGGTAGGGGCAGACACTGAAGCTTTCTTT. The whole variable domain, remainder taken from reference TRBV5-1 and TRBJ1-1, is KAGVTQTPRYLIKTRGQQVTLSCSPISGHRSVSWYQQTPGQGLQFLFEYFSETQRNKGNFPGRFSGRQFSNSRSEMNVSTLELGDSALYLCASSQLVGADTEAFFGQGTRLTVV.

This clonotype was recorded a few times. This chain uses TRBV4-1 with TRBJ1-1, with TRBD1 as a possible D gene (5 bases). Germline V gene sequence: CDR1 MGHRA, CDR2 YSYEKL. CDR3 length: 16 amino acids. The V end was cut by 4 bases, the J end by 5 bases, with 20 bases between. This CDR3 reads CASSPSGIGRGTEAFF. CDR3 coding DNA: TGCGCCAGCAGCCCATCCGGGATTGGTAGGGGAACTGAAGCTTTCTTT.

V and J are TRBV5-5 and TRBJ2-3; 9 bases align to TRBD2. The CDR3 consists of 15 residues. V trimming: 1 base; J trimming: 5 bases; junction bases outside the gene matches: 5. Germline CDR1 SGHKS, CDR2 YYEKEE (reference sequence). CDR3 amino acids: CASSLSLAGRDTQYF. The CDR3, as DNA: TGTGCCAGCAGCTTGAGTCTAGCGGGGAGAGATACGCAGTATTTT.

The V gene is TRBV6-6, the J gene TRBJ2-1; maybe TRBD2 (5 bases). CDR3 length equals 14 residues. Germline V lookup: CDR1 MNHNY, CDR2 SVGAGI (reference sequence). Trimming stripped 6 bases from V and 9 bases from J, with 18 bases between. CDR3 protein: CASSPRPLGIEQFF. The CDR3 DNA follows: TGTGCCAGCAGCCCCCGGCCTCTCGGGATTGAGCAGTTCTTC.

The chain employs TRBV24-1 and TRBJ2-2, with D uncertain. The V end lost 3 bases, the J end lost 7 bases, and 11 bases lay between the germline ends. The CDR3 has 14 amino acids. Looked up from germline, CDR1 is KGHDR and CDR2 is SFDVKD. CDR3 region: CATSDARVVGELFF. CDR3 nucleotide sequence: TGTGCCACCAGTGATGCCCGGGTCGTCGGGGAGCTGTTTTTT.